This T cell receptor (beta chain) was documented in a study of technical replicates of blood from a few donors (dated by TCRdb to 2016 to 2017). A note on this clone: It lacks a known antigen. Base-call qualities are not available, and no considerably larger clone is one nucleotide away.

At the junction V is shortened by 1 base and J by 8 bases, with 7 bases in between. From the cysteine through the phenylalanine, the CDR3 covers 12 amino acids. The kept DNA is CDR3 alone, 36 bases in frame from the first base. CDR1 and CDR2 are read off the germline V gene as SGHTS and YDEGEE. Library preparation used the immunoSEQ multiplex PCR assay. The immuneACCESS repertoire file appears here via TCRdb, limited to in-frame rearrangements. These files lack a portion of the clones; in checked studies, under half of the deficit traces to unresolved V genes, and the cause of the others is not known. This sample holds about 68,000 clones; about 97% were observed only once. The ten largest account for approximately 0.25% of the sample.

Sequenced material: T cells isolated from PBMCs. This receptor was obtained from a human donor in good health. The chain is made from TRBV5-8 and TRBJ2-1; the D gene is perhaps TRBD1, on 5 matching bases. This receptor has the CDR3 CASSLNRYEQFF. The nucleotide sequence reads TGTGCCAGCAGCTTGAACAGGTATGAGCAGTTCTTC.